This is a list of T cell receptor beta chains from one sample in a study of shared clonotypes between healthy human individuals. The table came from immunoSEQ multiplex PCR; TCRdb's copy has only in-frame clones and leaves some out. Of about 1.5 million clones in the sample, around 98% are singletons; the top ten hold 0.4% to 0.55%. The sample taken for sequencing was naive CD4+ T cells sorted from blood. The receptors here all came from a man aged 25 to 40 in good health. CDR3s include the opening cysteine and the closing phenylalanine or tryptophan. D genes are given only for firm matches. A clone size is listed for some rows: how often the clone was seen (once, few, many), or a class if it is expanded.

abundance: once
d_gene: TRBD1
j_gene: TRBJ2-1
v_gene: TRBV10-1
CDR3nt: TGCGCCAGCAGTGAGCGGCAGGGGGCTTTGGACAATGAGCAGTTCTTC
CDR3aa: CASSERQGALDNEQFF

abundance: .
d_gene: TRBD1
j_gene: TRBJ1-5
v_gene: TRBV29-1
CDR3nt: TGCAGCGTCGGCGGGACAGATAATCAGCCCCAGCATTTT
CDR3aa: CSVGGTDNQPQHF

abundance: .
d_gene: .
j_gene: TRBJ2-7
v_gene: TRBV7-9
CDR3nt: TGTGCCAGCAGGCTCTCGGTCTCCTACGAGCAGTACTTC
CDR3aa: CASRLSVSYEQYF

abundance: .
d_gene: TRBD2
j_gene: TRBJ2-2
v_gene: TRBV7-9
CDR3nt: TGTGCCAGCAGCCCTGGACTAGCGGGACTAAACACCGGGGAGCTGTTTTTT
CDR3aa: CASSPGLAGLNTGELFF

abundance: .
d_gene: TRBD2
j_gene: TRBJ2-7
v_gene: TRBV6-1
CDR3nt: TGTGCCAGCAGTGAGGGAGCGGGAGGATCCTACGAGCAGTACTTC
CDR3aa: CASSEGAGGSYEQYF

abundance: .
d_gene: TRBD1
j_gene: TRBJ2-6
v_gene: TRBV2
CDR3nt: TGTGCCAGCAAACCGGGACAGGGCGTCTCTGGGGCCAACGTCCTGACTTTC
CDR3aa: CASKPGQGVSGANVLTF

abundance: .
d_gene: .
j_gene: TRBJ2-7
v_gene: TRBV28
CDR3nt: TGTGCCAGCAAGGACCCCTCCTACGAGCAGTACTTC
CDR3aa: CASKDPSYEQYF

abundance: .
d_gene: .
j_gene: TRBJ2-1
v_gene: TRBV19
CDR3nt: TGTGCCAGTAGTGGGGTTACCTACAATGAGCAGTTCTTC
CDR3aa: CASSGVTYNEQFF

abundance: .
d_gene: TRBD2
j_gene: TRBJ2-1
v_gene: TRBV7-3
CDR3nt: TGTGCCAGCAGCTTAAGCCTGTCTAGCGGGAGCCGGGAGCAGTTCTTC
CDR3aa: CASSLSLSSGSREQFF

abundance: .
d_gene: TRBD2
j_gene: TRBJ2-3
v_gene: TRBV19
CDR3nt: TGTGCCAGTAGTTTCCGTCTAGCGGGAGGGCCTGGTAAAGATACGCAGTATTTT
CDR3aa: CASSFRLAGGPGKDTQYF

abundance: once
d_gene: TRBD1
j_gene: TRBJ2-6
v_gene: TRBV11-2
CDR3nt: TGTGCCAGCAGCACGGACAGGGTCTTCCCTGGGGCCAACGTCCTGACTTTC
CDR3aa: CASSTDRVFPGANVLTF

abundance: .
d_gene: TRBD1
j_gene: TRBJ1-1
v_gene: TRBV7-6
CDR3nt: TGTGCCAGCAGCCCCAGGACAGGTTCTGAAGCTTTCTTT
CDR3aa: CASSPRTGSEAFF

abundance: .
d_gene: TRBD2
j_gene: TRBJ2-1
v_gene: TRBV28
CDR3nt: TGTGCCAGCAGTAGTGCGGGAGGTCTAGTAAATGAGCAGTTCTTC
CDR3aa: CASSSAGGLVNEQFF

abundance: .
d_gene: .
j_gene: TRBJ1-5
v_gene: TRBV15
CDR3nt: TGTGCCACCAGCAGACGCGGGACTAGCAATCAGCCCCAGCATTTT
CDR3aa: CATSRRGTSNQPQHF

abundance: once
d_gene: TRBD2
j_gene: TRBJ2-7
v_gene: TRBV7-8
CDR3nt: TGTGCCAGCAGCTTAGATAACGCTCCGGGACTAAGAAGCTCCTACGAGCAGTACTTC
CDR3aa: CASSLDNAPGLRSSYEQYF

abundance: .
d_gene: .
j_gene: TRBJ1-2
v_gene: TRBV7-9
CDR3nt: TGTGCCAGCAGCGAGTGGACGGAACAGCATGGCTACACCTTC
CDR3aa: CASSEWTEQHGYTF

abundance: .
d_gene: .
j_gene: TRBJ2-5
v_gene: TRBV6-1
CDR3nt: TGTGCCAGTACCCTTAAGGAGACCCAGTACTTC
CDR3aa: CASTLKETQYF

abundance: once
d_gene: TRBD2
j_gene: TRBJ2-2
v_gene: TRBV4-3
CDR3nt: TGCGCCAGCAGCCAAGAGGTGTCGGCGGGAGCGTACACCGGGGAGCTGTTTTTT
CDR3aa: CASSQEVSAGAYTGELFF

abundance: .
d_gene: .
j_gene: TRBJ2-3
v_gene: TRBV7-2
CDR3nt: TGTGCCAGCAGCTTTGAGGCCTTAGGCACAGATACGCAGTATTTT
CDR3aa: CASSFEALGTDTQYF

abundance: .
d_gene: .
j_gene: TRBJ2-3
v_gene: TRBV28
CDR3nt: TGTGCCAGCAGTCCACCACAGGGTCTGGTCCCAGATACGCAGTATTTT
CDR3aa: CASSPPQGLVPDTQYF

abundance: .
d_gene: TRBD2
j_gene: TRBJ2-1
v_gene: TRBV7-2
CDR3nt: TGTGCCAGCAGCCCCACGAGCGGGGGGGTTACGAAGAATGAGCAGTTCTTC
CDR3aa: CASSPTSGGVTKNEQFF

abundance: .
d_gene: .
j_gene: TRBJ1-2
v_gene: TRBV18
CDR3nt: TGTGCCAGCTCACAGGAGCTAACCTATGGCTACACCTTC
CDR3aa: CASSQELTYGYTF

abundance: .
d_gene: .
j_gene: TRBJ2-3
v_gene: TRBV10-3
CDR3nt: TGTGCCACCGGGACGGGAGCAGATACGCAGTATTTT
CDR3aa: CATGTGADTQYF

abundance: .
d_gene: .
j_gene: TRBJ2-5
v_gene: TRBV19
CDR3nt: TGTGCCAGTAGACGAAGCGTGTACCAAGAGACCCAGTACTTC
CDR3aa: CASRRSVYQETQYF

abundance: .
d_gene: TRBD1
j_gene: TRBJ2-2
v_gene: TRBV19
CDR3nt: TGTGCCAGTAGTATTCAGGGGGCCGGCGGGGAGCTGTTTTTT
CDR3aa: CASSIQGAGGELFF

abundance: .
d_gene: .
j_gene: TRBJ1-5
v_gene: TRBV5-8
CDR3nt: TGTGCCAGCAGCTTGGCGGGGGGCCTTAGCAATCAGCCCCAGCATTTT
CDR3aa: CASSLAGGLSNQPQHF

abundance: .
d_gene: TRBD1
j_gene: TRBJ2-7
v_gene: TRBV27
CDR3nt: TGTGCCAGCAGTAACAGTCCGGGACAGGAGTACGAGCAGTACTTC
CDR3aa: CASSNSPGQEYEQYF

abundance: .
d_gene: .
j_gene: TRBJ1-2
v_gene: TRBV6-5
CDR3nt: TGTGCCAGCAGTTACTCCAGGGGTGGCTACACCTTC
CDR3aa: CASSYSRGGYTF

abundance: .
d_gene: .
j_gene: TRBJ1-2
v_gene: TRBV4-3
CDR3nt: TGCGCCAGCAGCCAAGTATTGAGATTAGCTAACTATGGCTACACCTTC
CDR3aa: CASSQVLRLANYGYTF